This is a list of T cell receptor beta chains from one sample in a study of cytomegalovirus exposure and HLA in healthy donors. Repertoires were generated with immunoSEQ multiplex PCR, while TCRdb's copy carries only in-frame clones and drops some. The sample carries approximately 170,000 clones, 68% recorded once. The sequenced material came from PBMCs. The receptors here all came from a man aged 50 to 59 in good health and CMV-seronegative. CDR3s include the opening cysteine and the closing phenylalanine or tryptophan. D genes are given only for firm matches. Not every row has a clone size; where given, it reads once, few, many or a size class.

TRBV28,TRBJ2-7,few,TRBD1,TGTGCCAGCAGTTTTGAGGACAGGGTTGGAGAGCAGTACTTC,CASSFEDRVGEQYF
TRBV27,TRBJ2-7,NA,NA,TGTGCCAGCAGTTTTTCCGTTCAGGGCTACGAGCAGTACTTC,CASSFSVQGYEQYF
TRBV7-3,TRBJ2-2,NA,TRBD1,TGTGCCAGCAGCTTATTTGGGACAGAGAACACCGGGGAGCTGTTTTTT,CASSLFGTENTGELFF
TRBV5-4,TRBJ2-5,few,TRBD2,TGTGCCAGCAGCTTAGCGGGGGGCTCTCAAGAGACCCAGTACTTC,CASSLAGGSQETQYF
TRBV6-1,TRBJ1-1,NA,NA,TGTGCCAGCAGCGGGCGGGCGGCTGGAACTGAAGCTTTCTTT,CASSGRAAGTEAFF
TRBV19,TRBJ1-5,NA,NA,TGTGCCAGTACCAGGGGTTGGGGAAATCAGCCCCAGCATTTT,CASTRGWGNQPQHF
TRBV27,TRBJ2-2,few,TRBD1,TGTGCCAGCAGTTTTGGCCAGGGGGCGAACACCGGGGAGCTGTTTTTT,CASSFGQGANTGELFF
TRBV7-2,TRBJ1-2,NA,NA,TGTGCCAGCAGGATACAGGGAGTGGATGGCTACACCTTC,CASRIQGVDGYTF
TRBV10-3,TRBJ2-7,few,TRBD1,TGTGCCATCAGACAGGGGGCGACCTACGAGCAGTACTTC,CAIRQGATYEQYF
TRBV5-1,TRBJ1-4,NA,NA,TGCGCCAGCAGCCTTCAGGGGTGGACTAATGAAAAACTGTTTTTT,CASSLQGWTNEKLFF
TRBV21-1,TRBJ1-4,few,NA,TGTGCCGTCGGGACAGGGGGCGCGGGGCGCATGGGGGAAAAACTGTTTTTT,CAVGTGGAGRMGEKLFF
TRBV27,TRBJ2-7,few,NA,TGTGCCAGCAGTTTCCTAGGCGCGGACGAGCAGTACTTC,CASSFLGADEQYF
TRBV19,TRBJ1-1,NA,NA,TGTGCCAGTAGTATAGGCAGGGCGAACACTGAAGCTTTCTTT,CASSIGRANTEAFF
TRBV7-8,TRBJ1-1,NA,TRBD1,TGTGCCAGCAGCTTAGCCGACAGGGGGGCCACTGAAGCTTTCTTT,CASSLADRGATEAFF
TRBV6-1,TRBJ2-2,NA,TRBD1,TGTGCCATCACACAGGGGACAGCGAACACCGGGGAGCTGTTTTTT,CAITQGTANTGELFF
TRBV6-1,TRBJ1-5,once,TRBD1,TGTGCCAGCAGTGAAAGAGGGGGCACAGGGGCCCAGCATTTT,CASSERGGTGAQHF
TRBV28,TRBJ1-2,NA,TRBD1,TGTGCCAGCAGTCCTAGGACAGGGGGCCTTATCTATGGCTACACCTTC,CASSPRTGGLIYGYTF
TRBV12-1,TRBJ1-1,NA,NA,TGTGCCAGCAGCTTTACCGGGAAGAACACTGAAGCTTTCTTT,CASSFTGKNTEAFF
TRBV19,TRBJ1-1,few,NA,TGTGCCAGTAGTAACAGGGCGAACACTGAAGCTTTCTTT,CASSNRANTEAFF
TRBV7-2,TRBJ1-2,NA,NA,TGTGCCAGCAGCCCCCAGGGACTTGGCTACACCTTC,CASSPQGLGYTF
TRBV18,TRBJ1-4,NA,NA,TGTGCCAGCTCACCCCGGGACATAGGGCCTAATGAAAAACTGTTTTTT,CASSPRDIGPNEKLFF
TRBV7-9,TRBJ2-7,NA,TRBD1,TGTGCCAGCAGCTCCGGGGACAGGGATTTCGACGAGCAGTACTTC,CASSSGDRDFDEQYF
TRBV4-1,TRBJ1-1,NA,NA,TGCGCCAGCAGCCAAGGATGGGGAGGGGACACTGAAGCTTTCTTT,CASSQGWGGDTEAFF
TRBV4-1,TRBJ2-2,once,NA,TGCGCCAGCAGCCAAGATTTGTATGGTAGCGGCACCGGGGAGCTGTTTTTT,CASSQDLYGSGTGELFF
TRBV9,TRBJ1-2,NA,TRBD1,TGTGCCAGCAGCCCCCGGACAGGGGGTCATGGGGGCTACACCTTC,CASSPRTGGHGGYTF
TRBV15,TRBJ1-5,NA,NA,TGTGCCACCAGCAGAGATGGGTCAGGTCTGAGCCAGCCCCAGCATTTT,CATSRDGSGLSQPQHF
TRBV7-2,TRBJ2-7,NA,TRBD2,TGTGCCAGCAGCTTAGCCGGGACTAGCGGGGGGTCCTCCTACGAGCAGTACTTC,CASSLAGTSGGSSYEQYF
TRBV11-2,TRBJ1-1,NA,NA,TGTGCCAGCAGTACTCAGGGGCGGAAGGTTTTCTTT,CASSTQGRKVFF
TRBV6-1,TRBJ1-1,NA,NA,TGTGCCAGCAGTGTGAGGGCCCGAGAGAACACTGAAGCTTTCTTT,CASSVRARENTEAFF
TRBV4-3,TRBJ2-3,few,NA,TGCGCCAGCAGCCGGCTTTACGAGGTCACAGATACGCAGTATTTT,CASSRLYEVTDTQYF
TRBV5-1,TRBJ2-3,NA,TRBD2,TGCGCCAGCAGCTCCGGGACTAGCGGGGGACTCAGCACAGATACGCAGTATTTT,CASSSGTSGGLSTDTQYF
TRBV10-3,TRBJ2-7,NA,NA,TGTGCCATCACCTTTCCCCCGGGACACGACTCCTACGAGCAGTACTTC,CAITFPPGHDSYEQYF
TRBV5-1,TRBJ2-4,NA,NA,TGCGCCAGCAGCTTTACAGGGCAAAGCCAAAACATTCAGTACTTC,CASSFTGQSQNIQYF
TRBV19,TRBJ2-6,NA,TRBD1,TGTGCCAGTTGGACAGGGACCCTATCCTCTGGGGCCAACGTCCTGACTTTC,CASWTGTLSSGANVLTF
TRBV5-1,TRBJ2-3,NA,NA,TGCGCCAGCAGCTGGCGGGTTCGGGATACGCAGTATTTT,CASSWRVRDTQYF
TRBV7-6,TRBJ2-5,NA,NA,TGTGCCAGCAGCTTATACGCAAGGGGGGGAGAGACCCAGTACTTC,CASSLYARGGETQYF
TRBV5-4,TRBJ1-2,NA,NA,TGTGCCAGCAGCTTGGTAGGGGCAAACTATGGCTACACCTTC,CASSLVGANYGYTF
TRBV5-6,TRBJ2-7,NA,TRBD1,TGTGCCAGCAGCGGTTCAACAGGGGGCTCCTACGAGCAGTACTTC,CASSGSTGGSYEQYF
TRBV7-2,TRBJ1-5,NA,NA,TGTGCCAGCAGCTTAGAGGGGTTACAGCCCCAGCATTTT,CASSLEGLQPQHF
TRBV5-1,TRBJ2-7,once,TRBD1,TGCGCCAGCAGCAATACAGGGGCCGACGAGCAGTACTTC,CASSNTGADEQYF
TRBV7-2,TRBJ1-6,NA,NA,TGTGCCAGCAGCTTATTTGCGGGCGCGTTTGGAAATTCACCCCTCCACTTT,CASSLFAGAFGNSPLHF
TRBV6-5,TRBJ2-5,NA,TRBD2,TGTGCCAGCAGTTACGGGCAGGCGGGGGGCCGTAAGACCCAGTACTTC,CASSYGQAGGRKTQYF
TRBV6-1,TRBJ1-2,once,NA,TGTGCCAGCAGTGAAGCTGTTACGGTCTTTGGCGGCTATGGCTACACCTTC,CASSEAVTVFGGYGYTF
TRBV28,TRBJ2-5,NA,TRBD2,TGTGCCAGCACCCTGCCCTTAGGCGGGGGGGCGATAGAGACCCAGTACTTC,CASTLPLGGGAIETQYF
TRBV6-1,TRBJ1-2,NA,TRBD1,TGTGCCAGCAGCGAGAGGGACAGGGTGACTGGCTACACCTTC,CASSERDRVTGYTF
TRBV7-8,TRBJ2-7,NA,NA,TGTGCCAGCAGCTTAGGGGGCTCCCTCTCCTACGAGCAGTACTTC,CASSLGGSLSYEQYF
TRBV5-1,TRBJ2-7,NA,TRBD1,TGCGCCAGCAGCAGGACAGGGGGGCTCCACGAGCAGTACTTC,CASSRTGGLHEQYF
TRBV6-5,TRBJ2-7,once,NA,TGTGCCAGCAGTTACGCAAGGGGCGAGCAGTACTTC,CASSYARGEQYF
TRBV4-1,TRBJ2-1,NA,NA,TGCGCCAGCAGCCAAGATCAGGGTCCGAATGAGCAGTTCTTC,CASSQDQGPNEQFF
TRBV19,TRBJ1-1,NA,NA,TGTGCCAGTAGTATAAGACGGGGGGCAGTGGGGGTCACTGAAGCTTTCTTT,CASSIRRGAVGVTEAFF
TRBV6-1,TRBJ1-3,few,TRBD1,TGTGCCAGCAGTGATCGGAGGGGACAGGGTGTCTCTGGAAACACCATATATTTT,CASSDRRGQGVSGNTIYF
TRBV6-5,TRBJ1-6,NA,TRBD1,TGTGCCAGCCGACAGGTCCGGGACAGAGATTCACCCCTCCACTTT,CASRQVRDRDSPLHF
TRBV5-1,TRBJ1-2,few,NA,TGCGCCAGCAGCCTCTCAGGGGCCAGCTATGGCTACACCTTC,CASSLSGASYGYTF
TRBV5-1,TRBJ2-1,once,TRBD2,TGCGCCAGCAGCTTTAGCGGGGGGGCAGCCTACAATGAGCAGTTCTTC,CASSFSGGAAYNEQFF
TRBV7-8,TRBJ1-3,NA,TRBD1,TGTGCCAGCACCAGGGGGATGGACGCTGGAAACACCATATATTTT,CASTRGMDAGNTIYF